Listed here are 17 T cell receptor beta chains from one sample, sequenced in a study of T cell responses to AZD1222 COVID-19 vaccine (dated by TCRdb to the early 2020s). The protocol used for the library was the immunoSEQ multiplex PCR assay. TCRdb re-hosts the immuneACCESS table, in-frame sequences only. Its copies lack some clones; in the studies checked, an unresolved V gene accounts for under half of them, and the cause for the rest is not known. For this sample the table gives about 150,000 clones, of which 92% were detected only once. 3.3% of the sample is taken by the ten largest. The time point label of this sample denotes: about 28 days (+/-7) after the second vaccine dose. The source material was peripheral blood, sampled 28 days after the second AZD1222 dose. The receptors derive from an adult who received the AZD1222 COVID-19 vaccine.

The V gene is TRBV3-1 (or the pseudogene TRBV3-2), the J gene TRBJ2-3; 9 bases fit TRBD2. This CDR3 has 15 amino acids. V was pared by 1 base and J by 2 bases, with 1 base of the junction left unmatched. Germline CDR1 reads LGHDT; CDR2 reads YNNKEL (reference sequence). CDR3: CASSQVAGVTDTQYF. As DNA, the CDR3 is TGTGCCAGCAGCCAAGTAGCGGGAGTCACAGATACGCAGTATTTT.

This chain connects TRBV28 to TRBJ1-1; D is ambiguous. The CDR3 runs to 11 residues. Trimming took 7 bases from V and 8 from J, leaving 11 bases between them. Germline values: CDR1 MDHEN, CDR2 SYDVKM. Here the CDR3 DNA reads TGTGCCAGCACCAATGGGAGAGAAGCTTTCTTT. Translating it yields CASTNGREAFF.

The gene calls are TRBV24-1 and TRBJ2-7, with D uncertain. Trimming took off 0 bases at V and 4 bases at J, with 3 bases between the two ends. The CDR3 runs to 12 residues. Germline assignment: CDR1 KGHDR and CDR2 SFDVKD. The DNA of the CDR3 is TGTGCCACCAGTGATTTGGGGTACGAGCAGTACTTC. It specifies CATSDLGYEQYF.

This clone is a singleton in its sample. The CDR3, as DNA: TGTGCCAGCAGCCGACCCGGGACAGGGATGGATGGCTACACCTTC. It encodes CASSRPGTGMDGYTF. The gene calls are TRBV6-2 or TRBV6-3 and TRBJ1-2; TRBD1 matches at 9 bases. The CDR3 is 15 amino acids. CDR1 and CDR2 from the germline V gene are MNHEY and SVGEGT. J was trimmed by 6 bases and V by 6 bases; bases with no gene match: 11.

This clone appeared once. The chain carries TRBV6-6 and TRBJ1-2, with TRBD1 as a possible D gene (5 bases). Trimming removed 6 bases from V and 0 bases from J, with 14 bases in between. The V gene's germline CDR1 is MNHNY and CDR2 SVGAGI (reference sequence). This CDR3 has 15 amino acids. CDR3 loop: CASSATDRTNYGYTF. CDR3 in DNA: TGTGCCAGCAGCGCCACCGACAGAACTAACTATGGCTACACCTTC.

This rearrangement joins TRBV18 to TRBJ2-5; D is tentatively TRBD1 or TRBD2 (5 bases each). Deletions cut 1 base from V and 2 bases from J, with 8 bases between. This CDR3 contains 14 residues. Germline V CDR1 and CDR2: KGHSH, LQKENI. This CDR3 reads CASSPRGLQETQYF. CDR3 coding DNA: TGTGCCAGCTCACCACGGGGGTTACAAGAGACCCAGTACTTC. The full variable domain, completed using reference TRBV18 and TRBJ2-5, is NAGVMQNPRHLVRRRGQEARLRCSPMKGHSHVYWYRQLPEEGLKFMVYLQKENIIDESGMPKERFSAEFPKEGPSILRIQQVVRGDSAAYFCASSPRGLQETQYFGPGTRLLVL.

This clone is a singleton in its sample. The rearrangement joins TRBV10-3 to TRBJ2-7; the D gene is possibly TRBD1 (6 bases). V dropped 6 bases and J dropped 6 bases, with 9 bases sitting between them. The CDR3 extends over 11 amino acids. The germline CDR1 and CDR2 sequences are ENHRY and SYGVKD. The CDR3 spells CAISEGGEQYF. The CDR3 DNA follows: TGTGCCATCAGCGAAGGGGGCGAGCAGTACTTC.

The chain links TRBV30 to TRBJ2-3; unclear D gene. Trimming pared 0 bases from V and 4 bases from J, leaving 14 bases between. Germline loops: CDR1 GTSNPN, CDR2 SVGIG (reference sequence). The CDR3 is 15 amino acids. The CDR3 sequence: CAWSVSPGPPDTQYF. CDR3 nucleotide sequence: TGTGCCTGGAGTGTTTCCCCAGGACCCCCAGATACGCAGTATTTT.

CDR3 nucleotide sequence: TGTGCCAGCAGCCGGACCCCCGGGGAGCTGTTTTTT. Protein product: CASSRTPGELFF. V usage is TRBV11-3 and J usage is TRBJ2-2; D remains ambiguous. Germline V gene lookup returns CDR1 SGHNT and CDR2 YENEEA. The CDR3 runs to 12 residues. Trimming removed 5 bases at V and 6 bases at J, with 7 bases between. The whole variable domain, filled in from reference TRBV11-3 and TRBJ2-2, reads EAGVVQSPRYKIIEKKQPVAFWCNPISGHNTLYWYLQNLGQGPELLIRYENEEAVDDSQLPKDRFSAERLKGVDSTLKIQPAELGDSAVYLCASSRTPGELFFGEGSRLTVL.

This chain connects TRBV19 to TRBJ1-2; 7 positions agree with TRBD1. The germline V gene has CDR1 LNHDA and CDR2 SQIVND (reference sequence). The CDR3 runs to 15 residues. V was pared by 6 bases and J by 0 bases, with 7 bases of the junction left unmatched. The CDR3 DNA reads TGTGCCAGTAGGGCCGGGACAGCGACTAACTATGGCTACACCTTC. Protein: CASRAGTATNYGYTF.

The table lists this clone with a few counts. The J gene is TRBJ2-7, the V gene TRBV6-6; perhaps TRBD2 as D (5 bases). Between the trimmed V and J ends, which lost 6 bases and 4 bases, there was a span of 10 bases. The CDR3 is made up of 12 amino acids. Germline CDR1 reads MNHNY; CDR2 reads SVGAGI (reference sequence). CDR3 nucleotide sequence: TGTGCCAGCAGCCGCGCGGGTTACGAGCAGTACTTC. Translated, it gives CASSRAGYEQYF.

This clone was seen a handful of times. J is TRBJ2-1 and V is TRBV6-5; 8 bases map to TRBD2. V lost 6 bases and J lost 9; bases outside the gene matches: 10. Germline CDR1 is MNHEY and CDR2 is SVGAGI. This CDR3 is 14 amino acids long. The CDR3 region has the DNA TGTGCCAGCAGCATTTATGGGACTAGAGCTGAGCAGTTCTTC. Protein product: CASSIYGTRAEQFF.

The V gene is TRBV11-2, the J gene TRBJ2-1; D is undetermined. The CDR3 sequence is 14 residues long. Germline assignment: CDR1 SGHAT and CDR2 FQNNGV. Trimming removed 2 bases from V and 9 bases from J, with 14 bases in between. CDR3 in amino acids: CASSLSPLASEQFF. As DNA, the CDR3 is TGTGCCAGCAGCTTAAGTCCCCTCGCTAGTGAGCAGTTCTTC. Based on the CDR3 plus reference TRBV11-2 and TRBJ2-1, the full variable domain is EAGVAQSPRYKIIEKRQSVAFWCNPISGHATLYWYQQILGQGPKLLIQFQNNGVVDDSQLPKDRFSAERLKGVDSTLKIQPAKLEDSAVYLCASSLSPLASEQFFGPGTRLTVL.

This chain joins TRBV3-1 (or the pseudogene TRBV3-2) and TRBJ2-1, with no clear D. Germline V CDR1 and CDR2: LGHDT, YNNKEL (reference sequence). The CDR3 is 14 amino acids. The V end lost 1 base, the J end lost 7 bases, and 11 bases lay between the germline ends. The CDR3 coding sequence is TGTGCCAGCAGCCAAGGGGTTAGCTTAAATGAGCAGTTCTTC. It translates to CASSQGVSLNEQFF.

This clone occurred a few times. The rearrangement joins TRBV19 to TRBJ1-6; a weak D match, TRBD1 (6 bases). Germline assignment: CDR1 LNHDA and CDR2 SQIVND (reference sequence). CDR3 length: 15 residues. Trimming left V 2 bases short and J 6 bases short, with 11 bases between. This CDR3 is CASSISGGINSPLHF. In DNA form, the CDR3 reads TGTGCCAGTAGTATATCCGGGGGCATTAATTCACCCCTCCACTTT.

The V gene is TRBV10-3, the J gene TRBJ2-7; D gene unclear. The V gene lost 2 bases and the J gene lost 4 bases, with 3 bases spanning the gap. The CDR3 has 11 amino acids. Germline V CDR1 and CDR2: ENHRY, SYGVKD. In DNA, the CDR3 is TGTGCCATCAGTGAGGGATACGAGCAGTACTTC. Protein: CAISEGYEQYF.

The J gene is TRBJ2-1, the V gene TRBV7-9, with D possibly TRBD2 on 6 matching bases. Germline V gives CDR1 SEHNR, CDR2 FQNEAQ (reference sequence). V was clipped by 4 bases and J by 3 bases, with 22 bases between them. This CDR3 comprises 18 residues. CDR3 sequence: CASSSIRAGPEDYNEQFF. CDR3 in DNA: TGTGCCAGCAGCTCCATCCGCGCGGGGCCGGAGGACTACAATGAGCAGTTCTTC.